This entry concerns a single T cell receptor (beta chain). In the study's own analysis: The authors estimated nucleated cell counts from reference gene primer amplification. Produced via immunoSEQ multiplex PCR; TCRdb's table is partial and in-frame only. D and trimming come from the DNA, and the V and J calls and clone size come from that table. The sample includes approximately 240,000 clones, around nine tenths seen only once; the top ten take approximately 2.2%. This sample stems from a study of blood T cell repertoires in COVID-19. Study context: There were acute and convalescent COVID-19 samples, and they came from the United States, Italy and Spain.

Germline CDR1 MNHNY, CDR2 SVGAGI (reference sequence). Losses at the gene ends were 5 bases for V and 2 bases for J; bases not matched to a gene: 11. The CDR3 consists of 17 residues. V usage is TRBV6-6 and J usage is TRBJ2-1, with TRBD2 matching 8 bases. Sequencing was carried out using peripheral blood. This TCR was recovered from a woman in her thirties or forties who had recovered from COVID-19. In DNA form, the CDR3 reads TGTGCCAGCAGTCTCCCCCGACTAGCGACAACCTACAATGAGCAGTTCTTC. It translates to CASSLPRLATTYNEQFF.